This T cell receptor (beta chain) was found in a study of graft-versus-host responses after intestinal transplantation. Study in general: Transplantation in recipients was multivisceral, liver-intestinal, or isolated intestinal. Study-wide results and caveats: Present in recipient marrow, GvH clones included some that appeared first in ileum or blood. Association was observed between peak circulating GvH clone levels and early post-transplant HvG declines.

To release intraepithelial and lamina propria lymphocytes, the graft tissue was processed. The data were produced by immunoSEQ multiplex PCR, yet TCRdb's version contains in-frame clones alone and is incomplete. The sample holds around 2,200 clones, 60% to 85% seen once. V gave up 0 bases and J gave up 4 bases, with 10 bases separating them. Per the germline V gene, CDR1 is SGHAT and CDR2 is FQNNGV. The CDR3 loop spans 15 amino acids. Remarks on this clone: Its antigen is not known.

Source: ileum tissue, taken 18 days after transplant. The V call is TRBV11-2, the J call TRBJ1-3; weak D call: TRBD1 (5 bases). The clonotype originates from a human patient who received an intestinal transplant, so some T cells may come from the graft donor. CDR3 region: CASSLEGGKGNTIYF. CDR3 sequence (DNA): TGTGCCAGCAGCTTAGAGGGGGGAAAGGGAAACACCATATATTTT.